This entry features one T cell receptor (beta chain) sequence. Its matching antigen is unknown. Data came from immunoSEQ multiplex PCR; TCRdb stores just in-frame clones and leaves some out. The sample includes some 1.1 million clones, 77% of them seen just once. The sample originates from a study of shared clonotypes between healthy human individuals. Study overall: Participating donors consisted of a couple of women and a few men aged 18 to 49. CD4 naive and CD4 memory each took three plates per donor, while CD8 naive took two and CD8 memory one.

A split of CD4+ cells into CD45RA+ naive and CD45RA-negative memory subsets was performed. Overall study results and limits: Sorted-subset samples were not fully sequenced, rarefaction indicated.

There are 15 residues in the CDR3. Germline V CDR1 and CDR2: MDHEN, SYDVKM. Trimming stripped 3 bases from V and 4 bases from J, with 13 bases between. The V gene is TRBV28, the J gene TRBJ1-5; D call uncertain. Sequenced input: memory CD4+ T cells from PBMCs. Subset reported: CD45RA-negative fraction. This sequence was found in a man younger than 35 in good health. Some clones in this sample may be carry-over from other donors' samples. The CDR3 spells CASSLTRTFNQPQHF. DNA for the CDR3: TGTGCCAGCAGTTTGACCCGGACCTTTAATCAGCCCCAGCATTTT.